The sequence of this TCR beta chain was determined in a study of blood T cells in healthy people across ages. This clonotype was found a few times. Antigen unknown. Germline values: CDR1 KGHSH, CDR2 LQKENI. This CDR3 has 14 amino acids. Together with a sample-barcoded 5' primer, a J-beta primer mix was included in a second PCR lasting about 7 to 12 cycles. TCRdb used MiXCR to reprocess the 5' RACE reads, holding one entry per CDR3 protein. The table shows approximately 1.5 million distinct CDR3 sequences, with 30% to 35% occurring only once. Study-level findings and limits: The fall in TCR beta diversity per million T cells was roughly linear with age.

The sequence was obtained from a woman in her 30s in good health. This chain connects TRBV18 to TRBJ2-7; D may be TRBD1 (5 bases). Near its end, the DNA agrees better with TRBJ2-5, so the J call may be wrong. The sample was blood. CDR3 in amino acids: CASSPQGLAETQYF. The CDR3 nucleotides read TGTGCCAGCTCACCACAGGGGCTGGCAGAGACCCAGTACTTC.